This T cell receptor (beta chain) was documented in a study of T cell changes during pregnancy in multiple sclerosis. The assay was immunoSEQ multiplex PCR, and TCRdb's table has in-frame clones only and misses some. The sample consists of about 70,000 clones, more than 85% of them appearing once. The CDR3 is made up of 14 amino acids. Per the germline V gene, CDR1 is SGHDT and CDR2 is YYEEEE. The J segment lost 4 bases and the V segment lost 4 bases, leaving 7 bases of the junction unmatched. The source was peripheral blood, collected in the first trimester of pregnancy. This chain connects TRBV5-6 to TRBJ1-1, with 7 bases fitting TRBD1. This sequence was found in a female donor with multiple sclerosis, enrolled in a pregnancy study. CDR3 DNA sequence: TGTGCCAGCAGCGCTCAGGGGGTGGGCACTGAAGCTTTCTTT. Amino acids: CASSAQGVGTEAFF.